The rows below give T cell receptor beta chains drawn from one sample of a study of neoadjuvant anti-PD-1 for oral cavity cancer. Only in-frame clones appear in the TCRdb table, and some are missing; sequencing was by immunoSEQ multiplex PCR. The table includes 30,000 to 40,000 clones, around nine tenths detected once. This sample comprised PBMCs, obtained before nivolumab (anti-PD-1) treatment. The receptors were sampled from a person between 40 and 79 years old with oral cavity squamous cell carcinoma. CDR3s include the opening cysteine and the closing phenylalanine or tryptophan. The order of the fields is D gene, V gene, CDR3 length, J gene, clone size, CDR3 DNA, CDR3 protein. A D gene is named only where the DNA matches it firmly. Some rows have no size entry. The others give once, few or many, or a class for an expanded clone.

D: .; V: TRBV13; length: 13; J: TRBJ1-1; size: .; DNA: TGTGCCAGCAGCTTAGAGAAGGACACTGAAGCTTTCTTT; CDR3: CASSLEKDTEAFF
D: .; V: TRBV4-3; length: 15; J: TRBJ1-2; size: .; DNA: TGCGCCAGCAGCCAAGATTCTCCAGGGCACTATGGCTACACCTTC; CDR3: CASSQDSPGHYGYTF
D: TRBD2; V: TRBV4-3; length: 18; J: TRBJ2-7; size: .; DNA: TGCGCCAGCAGCCAAGATGATCTCAGCGGGGGGGTAACCTACGAGCAGTACTTC; CDR3: CASSQDDLSGGVTYEQYF
D: .; V: TRBV2; length: 15; J: TRBJ1-5; size: .; DNA: TGTGCCAGCAGTATGACAGTCCCTGGCAATCAGCCCCAGCATTTT; CDR3: CASSMTVPGNQPQHF
D: .; V: TRBV5-1; length: 16; J: TRBJ2-3; size: .; DNA: TGCGCCAGCAGCTTGGTGGGCAGCCTAGGCACAGATACGCAGTATTTT; CDR3: CASSLVGSLGTDTQYF
D: .; V: TRBV5-1; length: 14; J: TRBJ1-1; size: .; DNA: TGCGCCAGCAGCTTGGGCAGGGCTGACACTGAAGCTTTCTTT; CDR3: CASSLGRADTEAFF
D: .; V: TRBV6-5; length: 13; J: TRBJ1-1; size: .; DNA: TGTGCCAGCAGTTACGGGAGAAACACTGAAGCTTTCTTT; CDR3: CASSYGRNTEAFF
D: .; V: TRBV5-8; length: 15; J: TRBJ1-4; size: .; DNA: TGTGCCAGCAGCTTCTCCGGGGGAACTAATGAAAAACTGTTTTTT; CDR3: CASSFSGGTNEKLFF
D: .; V: TRBV10-2; length: 14; J: TRBJ2-7; size: .; DNA: TGCGCCAGCAGACTAGGCAGGAGCTCCTACGAGCAGTACTTC; CDR3: CASRLGRSSYEQYF
D: TRBD1; V: TRBV19; length: 14; J: TRBJ1-1; size: .; DNA: TGTGCCAGTACCCCGGACAGGGGGCGGGCTGAAGCTTTCTTT; CDR3: CASTPDRGRAEAFF
D: .; V: TRBV30; length: 14; J: TRBJ2-7; size: .; DNA: TGTGCCTGGAGTGTGGGTTATGTACCCTACGAGCAGTACTTC; CDR3: CAWSVGYVPYEQYF
D: .; V: TRBV15; length: 15; J: TRBJ1-1; size: .; DNA: TGTGCCACCAGCGGGCCTGGCGGGGCTTACACTGAAGCTTTCTTT; CDR3: CATSGPGGAYTEAFF
D: .; V: TRBV7-2; length: 14; J: TRBJ2-7; size: .; DNA: TGTGCCAGCAGCCCGGCTCGAAGCTCCTACGAGCAGTACTTC; CDR3: CASSPARSSYEQYF
D: .; V: TRBV5-1; length: 17; J: TRBJ2-7; size: .; DNA: TGCGCCAGCAGCTTGGAGGGTAGAGGACGGAACTCCTACGAGCAGTACTTC; CDR3: CASSLEGRGRNSYEQYF
D: .; V: TRBV28; length: 14; J: TRBJ1-1; size: few; DNA: TGTGCCAGCAGTTTAGCACAATACAACACTGAAGCTTTCTTT; CDR3: CASSLAQYNTEAFF
D: TRBD1; V: TRBV10-3; length: 15; J: TRBJ2-2; size: .; DNA: TGTGCCATCAGACTGGACAGGGCGAACACCGGGGAGCTGTTTTTT; CDR3: CAIRLDRANTGELFF
D: .; V: TRBV5-4; length: 14; J: TRBJ2-7; size: .; DNA: TGTGCCAGCAGCCCGCCGGGCAGAGAAACCGAGCAGTACTTC; CDR3: CASSPPGRETEQYF
D: .; V: TRBV21-1; length: 15; J: TRBJ2-7; size: once; DNA: TGTGCCAGCAGCAACTGGGACAGGGGGCCCTACGAGCAGTACTTC; CDR3: CASSNWDRGPYEQYF
D: TRBD1; V: TRBV5-5; length: 17; J: TRBJ1-5; size: .; DNA: TGTGCCAGCAGCTTGGCGGGACAGAGTTATAGCAATCAGCCCCAGCATTTT; CDR3: CASSLAGQSYSNQPQHF
D: TRBD2; V: TRBV6-5; length: 15; J: TRBJ2-1; size: once; DNA: TGTGCCAGCATCCGTCGGGCTAGCGGGAACAATGAGCAGTTCTTC; CDR3: CASIRRASGNNEQFF
D: .; V: TRBV7-8; length: 15; J: TRBJ2-7; size: .; DNA: TGTGCCAGCAGCTTACCGCCAGGGGTATCCTACGAGCAGTACTTC; CDR3: CASSLPPGVSYEQYF
D: .; V: TRBV6-5; length: 14; J: TRBJ1-2; size: .; DNA: TGTGCCAGCAGTTATGGCAGAGTTAACTATGGCTACACCTTC; CDR3: CASSYGRVNYGYTF
D: TRBD1; V: TRBV29-1; length: 14; J: TRBJ1-1; size: .; DNA: TGCAGCGGCCACGGGACAGGGGATGGGACTGAAGCTTTCTTT; CDR3: CSGHGTGDGTEAFF
D: TRBD1; V: TRBV5-1; length: 15; J: TRBJ2-3; size: .; DNA: TGCGCCACCAATTCGGGACAGTCCTTGCCCGATACGCAGTATTTT; CDR3: CATNSGQSLPDTQYF
D: .; V: TRBV5-1; length: 15; J: TRBJ1-1; size: .; DNA: TGCGCCAGCAGCGATTCACAGGGAAGGGACACTGAAGCTTTCTTT; CDR3: CASSDSQGRDTEAFF
D: .; V: TRBV5-5; length: 13; J: TRBJ2-5; size: .; DNA: TGTGCCAGCAGCTTGGCAGCCGAAGAGACCCAGTACTTC; CDR3: CASSLAAEETQYF
D: .; V: TRBV5-4; length: 9; J: TRBJ2-2; size: .; DNA: TGTGCCAGCTGCGGGGAGCTGTTTTTT; CDR3: CASCGELFF
D: .; V: TRBV19; length: 13; J: TRBJ2-2; size: .; DNA: TGTGCCAGTAAACACAGAGACACCGGGGAGCTGTTTTTT; CDR3: CASKHRDTGELFF
D: .; V: TRBV11-2; length: 15; J: TRBJ2-3; size: once; DNA: TGTGCCAGCAGCTTAGATGGGACCCGGACAGATACGCAGTATTTT; CDR3: CASSLDGTRTDTQYF
D: TRBD1; V: TRBV4-3; length: 15; J: TRBJ2-7; size: .; DNA: TGCGCCAGCAGCCAAAACAGGGGCCTACTATCCGAGCAGTACTTC; CDR3: CASSQNRGLLSEQYF
D: .; V: TRBV21-1; length: 16; J: TRBJ2-1; size: once; DNA: TGTGCCAGCAGCAAACGCGACAGGGAACACAGCAATGAGCAGTTCTTC; CDR3: CASSKRDREHSNEQFF
D: TRBD1; V: TRBV6-6; length: 15; J: TRBJ2-3; size: .; DNA: TGTGCCAGCAGCGCCCGGGACAGGGGGTTAGATACGCAGTATTTT; CDR3: CASSARDRGLDTQYF
D: TRBD1; V: TRBV11-2; length: 17; J: TRBJ2-5; size: once; DNA: TGTGCCAGCAGCTCCTTGAAACCAACAGGGGGCATAGAGACCCAGTACTTC; CDR3: CASSSLKPTGGIETQYF
D: TRBD1; V: TRBV6-6; length: 15; J: TRBJ2-2; size: .; DNA: TGTGCCAGCAGTCCCCGGGACAGAAACACCGGGGAGCTGTTTTTT; CDR3: CASSPRDRNTGELFF
D: .; V: TRBV7-2; length: 15; J: TRBJ1-3; size: once; DNA: TGTGCCAGCAGCTTAAAGCCGGGCTCTGGAAACACCATATATTTT; CDR3: CASSLKPGSGNTIYF
D: TRBD1; V: TRBV10-2; length: 15; J: TRBJ1-1; size: .; DNA: TGCGCCAGCAGTGAGTCAGGGGGCTGGAACACTGAAGCTTTCTTT; CDR3: CASSESGGWNTEAFF
D: TRBD1; V: TRBV6-5; length: 13; J: TRBJ1-2; size: .; DNA: TGTGCCAGCAACAGGGGAGAGGGCTATGGCTACACCTTC; CDR3: CASNRGEGYGYTF
D: .; V: TRBV5-1; length: 14; J: TRBJ2-2; size: .; DNA: TGCGCCAGCAGCTTGGAGGATTATACCGGGGAGCTGTTTTTT; CDR3: CASSLEDYTGELFF
D: .; V: TRBV4-3; length: 18; J: TRBJ2-7; size: .; DNA: TGCGCCAGCAGCCAAGAGAGGGGGGCTGGAGGGGGGCCCTACGAGCAGTACTTC; CDR3: CASSQERGAGGGPYEQYF
D: .; V: TRBV7-2; length: 15; J: TRBJ1-2; size: .; DNA: TGTGCCAGCAGCTTTGTTGGGGCAGGCGGGAATGGCTACACCTTC; CDR3: CASSFVGAGGNGYTF
D: TRBD1; V: TRBV6-4; length: 15; J: TRBJ2-7; size: .; DNA: TGTGCCAGCATTAACAGGGGGTTGGTATCCTACGAGCAGTACTTC; CDR3: CASINRGLVSYEQYF
D: TRBD2; V: TRBV6-6; length: 16; J: TRBJ2-5; size: .; DNA: TGTGCCAGCAGTTATGGGTTACTAGCGATGGGAGAGACCCAGTACTTC; CDR3: CASSYGLLAMGETQYF
D: .; V: TRBV7-8; length: 12; J: TRBJ1-1; size: .; DNA: TGTGCCAGCAGCTTGGGGGGCGCTGAAGCTTTCTTT; CDR3: CASSLGGAEAFF
D: .; V: TRBV7-2; length: 14; J: TRBJ2-7; size: .; DNA: TGTGCCAGCAGCCGGACTCCGTTTGGGGGCGAGCAGTACTTC; CDR3: CASSRTPFGGEQYF
D: .; V: TRBV7-6; length: 15; J: TRBJ2-7; size: .; DNA: TGTGCCAGCAGCCAAGACAGGCTGAGGGGGTACGAGCAGTACTTC; CDR3: CASSQDRLRGYEQYF